This TCR beta chain was recorded in a study of shared clonotypes between healthy human individuals. Study summary: The plates for each donor numbered three CD4 naive, three CD4 memory, two CD8 naive and one CD8 memory. Study observations and caveats: A small donor pool kept down the genetic and exposure-history diversity that was represented.

Clones were read by immunoSEQ multiplex PCR, and TCRdb kept only the in-frame ones, dropping some. The table lists 1.5 million to 1.9 million clones, 95% to 99% of them singletons, with approximately 0.45% in the top ten. This clone has more than one count but fewer than ten. Its antigen is as yet unknown. Deletions cut 1 base from V and 0 bases from J, with 4 bases between. The germline CDR1 and CDR2 sequences are SNHLY and FYNNEI. CDR3 length: 14 residues. This receptor was obtained from a man aged 25 to 40 in good health. The sequenced sample consisted of naive CD4+ T cells sorted from blood. Noted subset: CD45RA+ positively selected. This chain links TRBV2 with TRBJ2-4, with D unresolved. CDR3 in DNA: TGTGCCAGCAGTGAAGACAGAGCCAAAAACATTCAGTACTTC. This translates into CASSEDRAKNIQYF.